Presented here are 2 T cell receptor beta chains from one specimen sequenced in a study of T cells after yellow fever vaccination. One entry per CDR3 protein, called by TCRdb with MiXCR from the 5' RACE reads. This sample has around 250,000 distinct CDR3 sequences, with around 4.9% found just once. Sample: CD4+ T cells sorted from PBMCs, taken on the day of the yellow fever booster vaccination. The source of these receptors is a man aged 18 to 30 who received the YFV17D yellow fever vaccine.

This clonotype occurred many times. The chain uses TRBV6-2 or TRBV6-3 and TRBJ1-1; possible D gene TRBD1, 6 bases. This CDR3 is 14 amino acids long. Germline values: CDR1 MNHEY, CDR2 SVGEGT. V was shortened by 6 bases and J by 3 bases, with 14 bases between the two germline ends. Here the CDR3 reads CASSDTGIDTEAFF. DNA of the CDR3: TGTGCCAGCAGCGATACAGGGATAGACACTGAAGCTTTCTTT.

Ten or more counts support this clonotype. The J gene is TRBJ2-7, the V gene TRBV6-5; 8 bases match TRBD2. After removal of 3 bases from V and 0 bases from J, the junction contained 4 bases not matched to a gene. The CDR3 runs to 15 residues. Germline V gene data show CDR1 as MNHEY and CDR2 as SVGAGI. The CDR3 spells CASSYGAGGSYEQYV. DNA of the CDR3: TGTGCCAGCAGTTATGGTGCGGGGGGCTCCTACGAGCAGTACGTC.